The next 24 T cell receptor beta chains were all read from a single sample in a study of neoadjuvant anti-PD-1 for oral cavity cancer. Time point meaning: after neoadjuvant nivolumab, at surgical resection. Repertoires were generated with immunoSEQ multiplex PCR, while TCRdb's copy carries only in-frame clones and drops some. The data contain around 14,000 clones, nearly 70% of them singletons. Sequencing used PBMCs, obtained after nivolumab (anti-PD-1) treatment. The receptors were gathered from a person aged 40-85 years with oral cavity squamous cell carcinoma.

The gene calls are TRBV5-1 and TRBJ2-5; 7 nucleotides align to TRBD1. J gave up 2 bases and V 0 bases, and 1 base lay outside the gene matches. The CDR3 is 14 amino acids. CDR1 is SGHRS and CDR2 is YFSETQ in the germline V gene. CDR3 bases: TGCGCCAGCAGCTTGGGGACAGGACAAGAGACCCAGTACTTC. Protein product: CASSLGTGQETQYF.

J is TRBJ1-4 and V is TRBV19; D unresolved. V lost 9 bases and J 8 bases, leaving 28 bases between the germline ends. Germline V lookup: CDR1 LNHDA, CDR2 SQIVND (reference sequence). The CDR3 contains 17 residues. CDR3 amino acids: CASKPSRWRSVSEKLFF. The CDR3 DNA sequence: TGTGCCAGCAAGCCTTCCCGTTGGAGATCCGTAAGCGAAAAACTGTTTTTT.

V is TRBV2 and J is TRBJ2-7, with 9 bases fitting TRBD2. J was trimmed by 4 bases and V by 4 bases; bases with no gene match: 5. Germline CDR1 and CDR2: SNHLY and FYNNEI. CDR3 length: 14 amino acids. CDR3 bases: TGTGCCAGCAGTGGTAGCGGGAGCCAATACGAGCAGTACTTC. This codes for CASSGSGSQYEQYF.

This CDR3 is CASSIQASGTGEQYF. CDR3 nucleotide sequence: TGTGCCAGTAGTATTCAGGCTAGCGGGACAGGCGAGCAGTACTTC. This sequence joins TRBV19 and TRBJ2-7; D may be TRBD2 (9 bases). The CDR3 has 15 amino acids. V was trimmed by 3 bases and J by 6 bases, leaving 18 bases between them. Germline V gives CDR1 LNHDA, CDR2 SQIVND (reference sequence).

This clone was seen only a few times. V is TRBV6-1 and J is TRBJ2-7; possibly TRBD2 for D (7 bases). This CDR3 is built from 16 residues. Germline loops: CDR1 MNHNS, CDR2 SASEGT. The germline V and J ends were trimmed by 3 bases and 0 bases, with 15 bases remaining between them. The CDR3 is CASSDLGGESSYEQYF. CDR3 nucleotides: TGTGCCAGCAGTGATCTAGGGGGGGAGAGCTCCTACGAGCAGTACTTC.

The chain uses TRBV5-1 and TRBJ2-5; TRBD2 agrees at 12 bases. The V gene end was trimmed by 4 bases and the J gene end by 2 bases; junction bases not matched to a gene: 6. CDR3 size: 16 residues. Germline CDR1 and CDR2: SGHRS and YFSETQ. The CDR3 is CASSPWTSGTQETQYF. In nucleotides, the CDR3 is TGCGCCAGCAGCCCGTGGACTAGCGGGACACAAGAGACCCAGTACTTC.

The chain combines TRBV6-1 with TRBJ2-2; tentatively, D is TRBD2 (6 bases). CDR1 MNHNS and CDR2 SASEGT come from the germline V gene. Deletions cut 1 base from V and 7 bases from J, with 7 bases between. CDR3 length: 13 residues. The CDR3 bases are TGTGCCAGCAGTGAAGGGGGGGTCGGGGAGCTGTTTTTT. It encodes CASSEGGVGELFF.

This clone occurred a few times. The chain uses TRBV30 and TRBJ2-1; possibly TRBD1 for D (6 bases). The germline V gene encodes CDR1 GTSNPN and CDR2 SVGIG (reference sequence). The CDR3 runs to 12 residues. Between the trimmed V and J ends, which lost 0 bases and 7 bases, there was a span of 7 bases. The CDR3 loop is CAWSVRGNEQFF. DNA for the CDR3: TGTGCCTGGAGTGTAAGGGGGAATGAGCAGTTCTTC.

The chain is built from TRBV29-1 and TRBJ2-3, with D perhaps being TRBD1 or TRBD2 (6 bases each). The CDR3 spans 13 residues. Trimming shortened V by 5 bases and J by 0 bases, and 9 bases separated the two germline ends. The germline V gene has CDR1 SQVTM and CDR2 ANQGSEA. This CDR3 is CSVSGASTDTQYF. CDR3 sequence (DNA): TGCAGCGTTTCGGGGGCTAGCACAGATACGCAGTATTTT.

CDR3 loop: CASSLLAGEVNEQFF. CDR3 sequence (DNA): TGTGCCAGCAGCTTACTAGCGGGAGAAGTGAATGAGCAGTTCTTC. The V gene is TRBV6-4, the J gene TRBJ2-1; 11 bases line up with TRBD2. The length of the CDR3 is 15 residues. The V and J ends lost 6 bases and 7 bases, in that order; junction bases with no gene match: 8. Germline V gives CDR1 MRHNA, CDR2 SNTAGT.

The chain uses TRBV7-9 and TRBJ1-5; TRBD1 matches at 9 bases. The CDR3 has 14 amino acids. After removal of 5 bases from V and 7 bases from J, the junction contained 6 bases not matched to a gene. Germline V gene data show CDR1 as SEHNR and CDR2 as FQNEAQ (reference sequence). This chain's CDR3 is CASSLGQGDQPQHF. Written as DNA, the CDR3 is TGTGCCAGCAGCCTGGGACAGGGTGACCAGCCCCAGCATTTT.

The sample holds a few counts of this clone. The gene calls are TRBV2 and TRBJ2-3; 15 positions match TRBD2. The CDR3 is 16 amino acids. The ends lost 6 bases at V and 2 bases at J; junction bases unmatched: 3. Germline V gene sequence: CDR1 SNHLY, CDR2 FYNNEI. CDR3 in DNA: TGTGCCAGCAGCGGGACTAGCGGGAGGCCCACAGATACGCAGTATTTT. This sequence encodes CASSGTSGRPTDTQYF.

V usage is TRBV7-8 and J usage is TRBJ2-3; D is perhaps TRBD2 (7 bases). Trimming pared 5 bases from V and 4 bases from J, leaving 19 bases between. This CDR3 comprises 16 residues. Germline loops: CDR1 SGHVS, CDR2 FQNEAQ. The CDR3 nucleotides are TGTGCCAGCAGCGCCCTTGGGGGGGCTCGCGCAGATACGCAGTATTTT. Amino acids: CASSALGGARADTQYF.

J is TRBJ1-1 and V is TRBV27; D unclear. Germline V gene sequence: CDR1 MNHEY, CDR2 SMNVEV (reference sequence). The CDR3 is 13 residues long. V was clipped by 2 bases and J by 4 bases, with 8 bases between them. For the CDR3, the DNA is TGTGCCAGCAGTTTAATCGGTTCCACTGAAGCTTTCTTT. Translated: CASSLIGSTEAFF.

The chain links TRBV10-3 to TRBJ2-1, with no clear D. CDR3 length: 11 residues. Germline V CDR1 and CDR2: ENHRY, SYGVKD. Between the trimmed V and J ends, which lost 7 bases and 10 bases, there was a span of 11 bases. The CDR3 region is CAIKDSGEQFF. The CDR3, as DNA: TGTGCCATCAAGGATTCCGGAGAGCAGTTCTTC.

The V and J genes are TRBV6-5 and TRBJ1-2; D is undetermined. Germline V CDR1 and CDR2: MNHEY, SVGAGI. The V end was cut by 0 bases, the J end by 7 bases, with 9 bases between. This CDR3 region has 13 residues. The DNA for the CDR3 is TGTGCCAGCAGTTACTCGGAAACTTTTGGCTACACCTTC. Its protein product is CASSYSETFGYTF.

This clone was counted a few times. This chain links TRBV19 with TRBJ2-1; no clear D gene. Germline V gene data show CDR1 as LNHDA and CDR2 as SQIVND (reference sequence). V was shortened by 5 bases and J by 10 bases, with 12 bases between the two germline ends. CDR3 size: 12 residues. Here the CDR3 DNA reads TGTGCCAGTAGTCAGACCCGTTGGGAGCAGTTCTTC. Its protein is CASSQTRWEQFF.

The genes are TRBV15 and TRBJ2-2; D is unresolved. The CDR3 consists of 14 residues. The V end lost 1 base, the J end lost 6 bases, and 9 bases lay between the germline ends. Per germline, CDR1 LNHNV and CDR2 YYDKDF (reference sequence). CDR3 sequence (DNA): TGTGCCACCAGCAGAGTGGCGGCCGCCGGGGAGCTGTTTTTT. Its translation is CATSRVAAAGELFF.

J is TRBJ1-5 and V is TRBV16; D gene uncertain. V was shortened by 1 base and J by 1 base, with 8 bases between the two germline ends. Germline V CDR1 and CDR2: KGHSY, FQNENV. CDR3 length: 15 residues. The CDR3 region is CASSQLRTSNQPQHF. DNA for the CDR3: TGTGCCAGCAGCCAATTGCGGACGAGCAATCAGCCCCAGCATTTT. Looking up the rest from reference TRBV16 and TRBJ1-5 gives the full variable domain: GEEVAQTPKHLVRGEGQKAKLYCAPIKGHSYVFWYQQVLKNEFKFLISFQNENVFDETGMPKERFSAKCLPNSPCSLEIQATKLEDSAVYFCASSQLRTSNQPQHFGDGTRLSIL.

J is TRBJ1-5 and V is TRBV4-1, with 7 bases lining up with TRBD1. Germline loops: CDR1 MGHRA, CDR2 YSYEKL. CDR3 length: 15 amino acids. The junction had 6 bases not matched to a gene; V was cut back by 3 bases and J by 4 bases. The CDR3 DNA follows: TGCGCCAGCAGCCAGGGACAGAACTTAAATCAGCCCCAGCATTTT. It yields the protein CASSQGQNLNQPQHF.

The chain is built from TRBV5-1 and TRBJ2-2; D may be TRBD1 (6 bases). V lost 0 bases and J lost 6, with 12 bases in between. CDR3 length: 15 residues. The germline CDR1 and CDR2 sequences are SGHRS and YFSETQ. The CDR3: CASSLGQVAPGELFF. The DNA for the CDR3 is TGCGCCAGCAGCTTGGGACAGGTGGCCCCCGGGGAGCTGTTTTTT. The variable domain in full, with the rest retrieved from reference TRBV5-1 and TRBJ2-2, is KAGVTQTPRYLIKTRGQQVTLSCSPISGHRSVSWYQQTPGQGLQFLFEYFSETQRNKGNFPGRFSGRQFSNSRSEMNVSTLELGDSALYLCASSLGQVAPGELFFGEGSRLTVL.

The V call is TRBV9, the J call TRBJ2-1; D is possibly TRBD2 (6 bases). Germline V lookup: CDR1 SGDLS, CDR2 YYNGEE. The CDR3 is 14 amino acids. The ends were cut back, 2 bases at V and 5 bases at J, with 11 bases in the middle. CDR3 sequence reads: CASSVGGVNNEQFF. CDR3 sequence (DNA): TGTGCCAGCAGCGTCGGGGGAGTGAACAATGAGCAGTTCTTC.

This clone was counted only a few times. The chain is built from TRBV4-2 and TRBJ1-1, with D possibly matching TRBD1 (6 bases). Germline lookup yields CDR1 LGHNA and CDR2 YNFKEQ. V lost 3 bases to trimming and J lost 1 base, with 12 bases between them. There are 15 residues in the CDR3. CDR3 sequence reads: CASSQSTGWNTEAFF. CDR3 sequence (DNA): TGTGCCAGCAGCCAGTCAACAGGGTGGAACACTGAAGCTTTCTTT.

Here the CDR3 DNA reads TGCGCCAGCAGCTTGGCGGCAGGTGTCACCGGGGAGCTGTTTTTT. Residues: CASSLAAGVTGELFF. V is TRBV5-1 and J is TRBJ2-2, with D uncertain. CDR1 and CDR2 from the germline V gene are SGHRS and YFSETQ. The CDR3 sequence is 15 residues long. With 0 bases removed from V and 4 bases from J, the gap between germline ends came to 10 bases.